This T cell receptor (beta chain) was captured in a study of CD8 T cells in Susac syndrome. Trimming shortened V by 2 bases and J by 0 bases, and 20 bases separated the two germline ends. The CDR3 extends over 18 amino acids. Germline loops: CDR1 MNHEY, CDR2 SMNVEV (reference sequence). RNA amounts of 0.5 to 1 ug underwent reverse transcription with random hexamers. Multiplex immunoSEQ PCR targeted 54 Vbeta and 13 Jbeta TCR beta segments. TCRdb re-derived calls from the immunoSEQ multiplex PCR reads in MiXCR, one entry per CDR3 protein. Among 250,000 to 300,000 distinct CDR3 sequences listed, roughly 85% were seen once.

The sequence derives from a human donor with multiple sclerosis. The source material was CD8+ T cells from PBMCs. The rearrangement uses TRBV27 and TRBJ2-7; no clear D. The CDR3 DNA is TGTGCCAGCAGTTTAACAAACAGTTTCGAGACGGGCTCCTACGAGCAGTACTTC. This gives the protein CASSLTNSFETGSYEQYF.